This T cell receptor (beta chain) emerged from a study of Graves' ophthalmopathy and Graves' hyperthyroidism. General study results and limits: A model of 13 signatures distinguished ophthalmopathy from stable hyperthyroidism at around 90% sensitivity and 81.08% specificity.

The CDR3 is 13 amino acids. V shed 4 bases and J shed 5 bases, with 11 bases lying between them. Looked up from germline, CDR1 is MNHNS and CDR2 is SASEGT. Isolation of PBMCs was performed using 10 ml of fresh peripheral blood. TCR beta CDR3 regions were amplified from RNA transcripts. In the first round, RT-PCR was carried out with HTBI primers, and a multiplex PCR formed the second round. MiXCR, run by TCRdb on the multiplex PCR reads, gives a single entry per CDR3 protein. The sample has 680,000 or so distinct CDR3 sequences, about 24% seen once; the top ten hold 7.1%. Ten or more counts support this clonotype. Its antigen remains unidentified.

Sequences were obtained from peripheral blood. The rearrangement uses TRBV6-1 and TRBJ2-5; maybe TRBD2 (5 bases). This receptor was taken from a woman aged 18-29 years with stable Graves' hyperthyroidism. Some clones in this sample may be carry-over from other donors' samples. The CDR3 DNA follows: TGTGCCAGCAGTGTCGAGGGTGCGGAGACCCAGTACTTC. It specifies CASSVEGAETQYF.